This TCR beta chain is from a study of blood T cell repertoires in COVID-19. Turning to the study itself: Italy, Spain and the United States were the sources of the convalescent and acute COVID-19 samples. In each case, the material was cDNA or gDNA derived from T cells, B-cell-depleted T cells, or PBMCs.

This CDR3 region has 15 residues. Germline V lookup: CDR1 SGHAT, CDR2 FQNNGV. Trimming removed 4 bases from V and 0 bases from J, with 12 bases in between. This clone is a singleton in its sample. As processed by the authors: Reference gene primer amplification gave nucleated cell count estimates. The assay was immunoSEQ multiplex PCR, and TCRdb's table has in-frame clones only and misses some. That table supplies the V and J calls and clone size; D and trimming were determined from the DNA. Here the sample spans fewer than 350,000 clones, more than 85% being singletons. Sequenced material: peripheral blood. The chain carries TRBV11-2 and TRBJ1-2, with D perhaps matching TRBD1 (6 bases). This receptor was obtained from a man aged 35 to 55 with acute or convalescent COVID-19. The CDR3 DNA is TGTGCCAGCAGCTCTGGACAGACCGCTAACTATGGCTACACCTTC. This sequence encodes CASSSGQTANYGYTF.